Listed below are T cell receptor beta chains from one sample, sequenced in a study of cytotoxic CD8 clonotypes in ibrutinib-treated CLL. The repertoire was sequenced with immunoSEQ multiplex PCR; TCRdb's copy has only in-frame clones and lacks some. The sample shows around 310,000 clones, 70% to 80% of them seen only once. The sequences come from PBMCs, collected before ibrutinib treatment. The receptors here all came from a human donor with chronic lymphocytic leukemia. Each CDR3 is given with its conserved first and last residue. The D gene is left open where the match is weak. Only some rows state a clone size, as once, few, many or a class for expanded clones.

size	V	J	D	CDR3	DNA
NA	TRBV29-1	TRBJ2-5	TRBD2	CSAPGTSSDGTQYF	TGCAGCGCCCCCGGGACTAGTAGCGATGGGACCCAGTACTTC
NA	TRBV10-3	TRBJ1-2	NA	CATLPRGYTF	TGTGCCACCTTACCACGGGGCTACACCTTC
NA	TRBV9	TRBJ2-1	TRBD2	CASSGYTGGNEQFF	TGTGCCAGCAGTGGTTACACGGGGGGAAATGAGCAGTTCTTC
NA	TRBV4-2	TRBJ2-1	NA	CASSQGPGLARDEQFF	TGTGCCAGCAGCCAAGGACCGGGACTGGCGAGGGACGAGCAGTTCTTC
once	TRBV21-1	TRBJ2-3	NA	CASNTTHRVRTDTQYF	TGTGCCAGCAACACGACACACCGGGTGAGGACAGATACGCAGTATTTT
NA	TRBV5-4	TRBJ2-6	NA	CASNGEPLVANVLTF	TGTGCCAGCAACGGCGAGCCTTTAGTGGCCAACGTCCTGACTTTC
NA	TRBV28	TRBJ1-2	TRBD1	CASSPGQGHGYTF	TGTGCCAGCAGTCCGGGACAGGGTCATGGCTACACCTTC
NA	TRBV2	TRBJ2-3	NA	CASSEARSFVTDTQYF	TGTGCCAGCAGTGAAGCGCGCAGCTTCGTGACAGATACGCAGTATTTT
NA	TRBV29-1	TRBJ2-3	NA	CSVTPVNTDTQYF	TGCAGCGTTACTCCAGTAAACACAGATACGCAGTATTTT
NA	TRBV29-1	TRBJ1-2	NA	CSVGTAANYGYTF	TGCAGCGTTGGGACAGCAGCTAACTATGGCTACACCTTC
NA	TRBV28	TRBJ1-3	NA	CASSLGLAAGNTIYF	TGTGCCAGCAGCCTGGGGTTGGCAGCTGGAAACACCATATATTTT
NA	TRBV9	TRBJ2-3	NA	CASSPLQGTGRYTDTQYF	TGTGCCAGCAGCCCATTACAGGGCACTGGCAGATACACAGATACGCAGTATTTT
NA	TRBV5-1	TRBJ2-1	TRBD2	CASRFSGSSYNEQFF	TGCGCCAGCAGATTCAGCGGGAGCTCCTACAATGAGCAGTTCTTC
NA	TRBV28	TRBJ2-7	NA	CASKSRGRGTREVQYF	TGTGCCAGCAAAAGCAGGGGTCGCGGGACCCGTGAAGTGCAGTACTTC
NA	TRBV5-4	TRBJ2-7	TRBD2	CASSLVRLAGVYEQYF	TGTGCCAGCAGCTTGGTCCGACTAGCGGGCGTCTACGAGCAGTACTTC
NA	TRBV19	TRBJ1-5	TRBD1	CASSGQALDQPQHF	TGTGCCAGTAGTGGACAGGCGTTAGATCAGCCCCAGCATTTT
NA	TRBV6-5	TRBJ2-7	TRBD1	CASSYTTGTSYEQYF	TGTGCCAGCAGTTACACGACAGGGACCTCCTACGAGCAGTACTTC
NA	TRBV6-1	TRBJ2-2	NA	CASSEAWGTGYTGELFF	TGTGCCAGCAGTGAAGCGTGGGGAACAGGATACACCGGGGAGCTGTTTTTT
once	TRBV9	TRBJ1-1	NA	CASSVASSPEAFF	TGTGCCAGCAGCGTAGCTTCTTCGCCTGAAGCTTTCTTT
NA	TRBV7-2	TRBJ2-7	NA	CASSLGGAVTTYEQYF	TGTGCCAGCAGCTTAGGAGGGGCCGTAACCACCTACGAGCAGTACTTC
NA	TRBV19	TRBJ2-2	NA	CASTSGWRYTGELFF	TGTGCCAGTACTTCAGGGTGGCGGTACACCGGGGAGCTGTTTTTT
NA	TRBV15	TRBJ2-3	NA	CATSRDKGNTQYF	TGTGCCACCAGCAGAGATAAAGGGAATACGCAGTATTTT
NA	TRBV11-3	TRBJ1-5	NA	CASSFPGPRPNQPQHF	TGTGCCAGCAGCTTTCCGGGGCCCCGACCCAATCAGCCCCAGCATTTT